A single sample gave rise to the 25 T cell receptor beta chains below, sequenced in a study of post-analysis software for immune sequencing data. Presence of unique molecular identifiers characterized the TCR beta cDNA libraries. TCRdb reprocessed the PCR reads via MiXCR and lists one record per CDR3 protein. In the table there are about 680,000 distinct CDR3 sequences, more than 50% of which are singletons. These receptors have no identified antigens. The study's findings and limits: Patients showed TRBV5-6, TRBV5-1 and TRBV20-1 among 4 or 5 TRBV segments more frequent than in controls.

Sequencing used blood. Receptors originate from a girl aged 2 to 9 with multiple sclerosis.

This clonotype was counted many times. This chain joins TRBV27 and TRBJ2-5; D could derive from TRBD1 or TRBD2 (5 bases each). Germline V gene data show CDR1 as MNHEY and CDR2 as SMNVEV (reference sequence). This CDR3 has 13 residues. V was trimmed by 6 bases and J by 1 base, leaving 9 bases between them. DNA for the CDR3: TGTGCCAGCAGCTCGGGGCTCCAAGAGACCCAGTACTTC. Translation gives CASSSGLQETQYF.

This rearrangement joins TRBV7-9 to TRBJ2-3; 8 nucleotides align to TRBD1. Unmatched junction bases numbered 1, after V lost 4 bases and J lost 4 bases. The CDR3 is 13 amino acids. From germline, CDR1 is SEHNR and CDR2 FQNEAQ (reference sequence). CDR3 sequence (DNA): TGTGCCAGCAGCTCGGGACAGGCAGATACGCAGTATTTT. It yields the protein CASSSGQADTQYF.

This chain connects TRBV6-5 to TRBJ1-2; no reliable D call. Trimming took off 6 bases at V and 6 bases at J, with 23 bases between the two ends. This CDR3 is 16 amino acids long. Germline values: CDR1 MNHEY, CDR2 SVGAGI. The CDR3 loop is CASSSDMVVHPNGYTF. CDR3 in DNA: TGTGCCAGCAGCTCCGACATGGTGGTGCACCCGAATGGCTACACCTTC.

This chain links TRBV11-2 with TRBJ2-7; the match to TRBD2 covers 8 bases. The end of the DNA aligns better with TRBJ2-5, so the J call may be wrong. Germline V lookup: CDR1 SGHAT, CDR2 FQNNGV. The CDR3 extends over 14 amino acids. The CDR3 loop reads CASSWTGLEETQYF. The DNA for the CDR3 is TGTGCCAGCAGCTGGACGGGACTAGAGGAGACCCAGTACTTC.

This clonotype appeared once. The gene calls are TRBV5-1 and TRBJ2-2; 14 bases match TRBD2. Germline assignment: CDR1 SGHRS and CDR2 YFSETQ. The CDR3 is 18 residues long. Germline trimming cut 3 bases from V and 1 base from J; bases unmatched to any gene: 5. The CDR3 loop reads CASSSGLAGDKNTGELFF. The CDR3, as DNA: TGCGCCAGCAGCTCGGGACTAGCGGGAGATAAGAACACCGGGGAGCTGTTTTTT.

This chain uses TRBV11-1 with TRBJ2-5; no definite D call. The DNA end lines up better with TRBJ2-7; the J call may be wrong. The germline V gene has CDR1 SGHAT and CDR2 FQDESV (reference sequence). The CDR3 totals 15 residues. DNA of the CDR3: TGTGCCAGCAGCTTTAACACAGACCTGCCCTACGAGCAGTACTTC. Residues: CASSFNTDLPYEQYF.

Remarks on this clonotype: One end of the junction is discordant with germline, which a read error may explain. The chain combines TRBV29-1 with TRBJ1-1, with unresolved D. Germline assignment: CDR1 SQVTM and CDR2 ANQGSEA. This CDR3 region has 12 residues. CDR3 coding DNA: TGCGGCGTTGATCCCCGGGCCACTGAAGCTTTCTTT. As protein: CGVDPRATEAFF.

This chain links TRBV20-1 with TRBJ2-1; D call uncertain. Germline V gene data show CDR1 as DFQATT and CDR2 as SNEGSKA (reference sequence). The V and J ends lost 3 bases and 3 bases respectively, with 9 bases between them. The CDR3 consists of 13 residues. The CDR3 nucleotides read TGCAGTGCTAGGGCCTGGGACTACAATGAGCAGTTCTTC. This translates into CSARAWDYNEQFF.

The table lists this clonotype with a count of one. Given the absence of the conserved phenylalanine or tryptophan at the CDR3 end, a read error is likely. This sequence joins TRBV29-1 and TRBJ2-1, with 7 bases fitting TRBD1. Germline loops: CDR1 SQVTM, CDR2 ANQGSEA. V was clipped by 6 bases and J by 1 base; unmatched bases: 3. This CDR3 contains 13 residues. The CDR3 reads CSVYRGSYNEQFC. CDR3 in DNA: TGCAGCGTGTACAGGGGTTCCTACAATGAGCAGTTCTGC.

This clonotype was detected only once. The chain couples TRBV7-2 to TRBJ1-5; D is perhaps TRBD1 (5 bases). The CDR3 loop spans 16 amino acids. CDR1 is SGHTA, CDR2 FQGNSA, per germline. V was pared by 4 bases and J by 9 bases, with 22 bases between. CDR3 protein: CASSSEPGKSGWPQHF. CDR3 in DNA: TGTGCCAGCAGCTCTGAGCCAGGGAAATCGGGTTGGCCCCAGCATTTT.

This rearrangement joins TRBV21-1 to TRBJ1-4. TRBV21-1 is reported as a pseudogene. The length of the CDR3 is 11 residues. The CDR3 loop is CASSKSNRVFF. The CDR3 DNA sequence: TGTGCCAGCAGCAAAAGTAACAGAGTGTTTTTT.

The chain is built from TRBV7-8 and TRBJ2-1; TRBD2 matches at 10 bases. The CDR3 consists of 15 residues. The V gene's germline CDR1 is SGHVS and CDR2 FQNEAQ. The V and J ends lost 2 bases and 8 bases, in that order; junction bases with no gene match: 6. The CDR3 nucleotides are TGTGCCAGCAGCTTAAGCCAGCGGGGGGGCTATGAGCAGTTCTTC. Its protein is CASSLSQRGGYEQFF.

This chain links TRBV6-2 or TRBV6-3 with TRBJ2-2; D unclear. Germline CDR1 and CDR2: MNHEY and SVGEGT. V shed 2 bases and J shed 3 bases, with 7 bases lying between them. The CDR3 loop spans 14 amino acids. CDR3 residues: CASSYRVHTGELFF. The DNA of the CDR3 is TGTGCCAGCAGTTACAGGGTACACACCGGGGAGCTGTTTTTT.

V gene TRBV7-2 combines with J gene TRBJ2-7, with D possibly matching TRBD2 (7 bases). The DNA end favors TRBJ2-4, so the J call may be wrong. This CDR3 is built from 15 residues. Germline loops: CDR1 SGHTA, CDR2 FQGNSA. The CDR3 sequence: CASSPMGGGEGIQYF. CDR3 nucleotides: TGTGCCAGCAGCCCCATGGGAGGGGGGGAAGGCATTCAGTACTTC.

The sample holds many counts of this clonotype. The chain links TRBV20-1 to TRBJ1-5, with 7 bases identical to TRBD1. The V segment lost 3 bases and the J segment 6 bases; nucleotides outside the gene matches: 8. CDR3 length equals 14 residues. Per germline, CDR1 DFQATT and CDR2 SNEGSKA (reference sequence). In DNA form, the CDR3 reads TGCAGTGCTAGTGGCCAGGGGGATAGTCAGCCCCAGCATTTT. Its translation: CSASGQGDSQPQHF.

This clonotype has a handful of counts. V usage is TRBV6-1 and J usage is TRBJ2-6, with D hard to call. Germline assignment: CDR1 MNHNS and CDR2 SASEGT. V gave up 0 bases and J gave up 0 bases, with 3 bases separating them. The CDR3 runs to 15 residues. CDR3 protein: CASSEADSGANVLTF. CDR3 DNA: TGTGCCAGCAGTGAAGCGGACTCTGGGGCCAACGTCCTGACTTTC.

This clonotype has just a few counts. The rearrangement uses TRBV11-2 and TRBJ1-1; no definite D call. This CDR3 is built from 16 residues. Trimming removed 1 base from V and 4 bases from J, with 16 bases in between. Looked up from germline, CDR1 is SGHAT and CDR2 is FQNNGV. The DNA for the CDR3 is TGTGCCAGCAGCTTAGGCGCGACCTCAGCGACCACTGAAGCTTTCTTT. Amino acids: CASSLGATSATTEAFF.

The chain has TRBV20-1 and TRBJ1-2, with D unclear. V was cut by 3 bases and J by 8 bases, with 10 bases left in between. Germline V gene lookup returns CDR1 DFQATT and CDR2 SNEGSKA (reference sequence). CDR3 length: 11 residues. In DNA form, the CDR3 reads TGCAGTGCTAGCCTGACGGGGGGCTACACCTTC. Protein sequence: CSASLTGGYTF.

This clonotype was found a few times. The chain combines TRBV6-6 with TRBJ2-5; TRBD2 agrees at 10 bases. The CDR3 has 16 amino acids. CDR1 MNHNY and CDR2 SVGAGI come from the germline V gene (reference sequence). Germline trimming cut 2 bases from V and 0 bases from J; bases unmatched to any gene: 3. Written as DNA, the CDR3 is TGTGCCAGCAGTTACAAGCTAGCGGGGGACCAAGAGACCCAGTACTTC. Encoded protein: CASSYKLAGDQETQYF.

This chain links TRBV12-3 or TRBV12-4 with TRBJ1-1; no reliable D call. The CDR3 covers 12 residues. Trimming cost V 6 bases and J 6 bases, with 11 bases left between them. The CDR3 loop is CASSFDTPEAFF. Here the CDR3 DNA reads TGTGCCAGCAGCTTCGACACCCCTGAAGCTTTCTTT.

The genes are TRBV2 and TRBJ2-5, with unresolved D. V was cut by 6 bases and J by 3 bases, with 17 bases left in between. Germline V CDR1 and CDR2: SNHLY, FYNNEI. This CDR3 has 15 residues. For the CDR3, the DNA is TGTGCCAGCAGGAAGGGAACATTCGCCGAAGAGACCCAGTACTTC. Amino acid sequence: CASRKGTFAEETQYF.

A few counts support this clonotype. This chain connects TRBV20-1 to TRBJ1-2; possible D gene TRBD1, 5 bases. CDR3 length: 10 residues. Germline V gives CDR1 DFQATT, CDR2 SNEGSKA (reference sequence). V was trimmed by 2 bases and J by 8 bases, leaving 6 bases between them. CDR3 sequence reads: CSARHRGYTF. The CDR3 nucleotides read TGCAGTGCTAGACACAGGGGCTACACCTTC.

This clonotype was counted only a few times. V usage is TRBV20-1 and J usage is TRBJ2-7, with 8 positions matching TRBD2. The germline V gene has CDR1 DFQATT and CDR2 SNEGSKA (reference sequence). The CDR3 is 15 residues long. The V and J ends lost 3 bases and 0 bases, in that order; junction bases with no gene match: 7. The CDR3 protein is CSASSSGGSSYEQYF. The CDR3 nucleotides read TGCAGTGCTAGCTCGAGCGGGGGTAGCTCCTACGAGCAGTACTTC.

This clonotype was observed a handful of times. V and J are TRBV20-1 and TRBJ2-1; 13 nucleotides agree with TRBD2. This CDR3 spans 18 amino acids. Per the germline V gene, CDR1 is DFQATT and CDR2 is SNEGSKA (reference sequence). After removal of 5 bases from V and 7 bases from J, the junction contained 17 bases not matched to a gene. CDR3 nucleotide sequence: TGCAGTGCTGCCACTAGCGGGAGGGCCGTAGATTTGATGAATGAGCAGTTCTTC. It is translated as CSAATSGRAVDLMNEQFF.

This chain links TRBV5-6 with TRBJ1-2; no reliable D call. Germline values: CDR1 SGHDT, CDR2 YYEEEE. V was trimmed by 4 bases and J by 0 bases, leaving 1 base between them. This CDR3 contains 11 residues. The CDR3 nucleotides read TGTGCCAGCAGCGCTAACTATGGCTACACCTTC. Its translation is CASSANYGYTF.